This T cell receptor beta chain is from a study of T cells in Graves' hyperthyroidism and ophthalmopathy. Study-wide results and limits: With a median lead of roughly 6.8 months before onset, the model predicted ophthalmopathy.

Germline CDR1 reads LNHNV; CDR2 reads YYDKDF (reference sequence). V was trimmed by 0 bases and J by 7 bases, leaving 10 bases between them. The CDR3 consists of 15 residues. A lack of ophthalmopathy progression within 18 months defined stable Graves' hyperthyroidism. Patients aged 18 to 65 with hyperthyroidism were newly diagnosed, with duration under 2 months. Clinical symptoms, serum thyroxine, TRAb, thyroid ultrasound and orbital computed tomography informed diagnoses. As to this clonotype: What it binds is unknown.

The source material, RNA transcripts, was used to amplify TCR beta CDR3 regions. Primed by the HTBI set, a first-round RT-PCR was run on the TCR CDR3. TCRdb reprocessed the multiplex PCR reads via MiXCR and lists one record per CDR3 protein. The data hold some 420,000 distinct CDR3 sequences, with approximately 13% observed a single time. The source of this sequence is a woman aged 18-29 years with Graves' hyperthyroidism. Specimen: blood. The chain carries TRBV15 and TRBJ1-6, with D unclear. CDR3 protein: CATSREVDLNSPLHF. The CDR3, as DNA: TGTGCCACCAGCAGAGAGGTGGACCTGAATTCACCCCTCCACTTT.